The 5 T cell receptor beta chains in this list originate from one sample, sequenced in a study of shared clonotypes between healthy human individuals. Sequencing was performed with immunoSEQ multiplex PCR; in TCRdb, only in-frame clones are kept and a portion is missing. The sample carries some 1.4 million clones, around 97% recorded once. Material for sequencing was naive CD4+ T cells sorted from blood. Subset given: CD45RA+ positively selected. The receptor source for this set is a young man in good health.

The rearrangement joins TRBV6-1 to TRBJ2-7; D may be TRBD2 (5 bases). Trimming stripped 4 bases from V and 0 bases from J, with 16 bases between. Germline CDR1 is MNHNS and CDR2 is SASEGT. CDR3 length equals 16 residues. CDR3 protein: CASSGRHLALSYEQYF. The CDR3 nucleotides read TGTGCCAGCAGTGGACGGCATTTAGCGCTCTCCTACGAGCAGTACTTC.

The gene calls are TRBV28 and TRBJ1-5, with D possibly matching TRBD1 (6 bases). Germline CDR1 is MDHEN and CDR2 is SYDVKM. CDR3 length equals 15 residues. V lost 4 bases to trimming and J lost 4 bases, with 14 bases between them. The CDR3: CASSSGGGVNQPQHF. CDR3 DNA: TGTGCCAGCAGTTCGGGAGGGGGTGTTAATCAGCCCCAGCATTTT.

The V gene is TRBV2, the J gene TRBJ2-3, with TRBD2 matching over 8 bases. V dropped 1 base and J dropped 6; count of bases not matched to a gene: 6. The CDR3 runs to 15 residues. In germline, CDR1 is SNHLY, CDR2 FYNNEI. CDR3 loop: CASSEVGLVTDTQYF. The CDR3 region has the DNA TGTGCCAGCAGTGAAGTGGGACTAGTGACGGATACGCAGTATTTT.

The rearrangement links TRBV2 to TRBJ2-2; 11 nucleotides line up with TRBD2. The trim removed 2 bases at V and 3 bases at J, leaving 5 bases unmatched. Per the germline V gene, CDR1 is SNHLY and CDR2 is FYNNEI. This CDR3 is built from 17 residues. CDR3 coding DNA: TGTGCCAGCAGTGAACCGGGACTAGCGGCACACACCGGGGAGCTGTTTTTT. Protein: CASSEPGLAAHTGELFF.

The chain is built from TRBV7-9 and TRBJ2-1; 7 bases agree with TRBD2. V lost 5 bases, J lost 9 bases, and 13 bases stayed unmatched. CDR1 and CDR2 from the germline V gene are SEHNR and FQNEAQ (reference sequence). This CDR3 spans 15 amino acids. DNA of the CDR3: TGTGCCAGCAGCCTCCCCCCCAGCGGGATCGCTGAGCAGTTCTTC. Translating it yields CASSLPPSGIAEQFF. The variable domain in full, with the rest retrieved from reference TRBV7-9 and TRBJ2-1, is DTGVSQNPRHKITKRGQNVTFRCDPISEHNRLYWYRQTLGQGPEFLTYFQNEAQLEKSRLLSDRFSAERPKGSFSTLEIQRTEQGDSAMYLCASSLPPSGIAEQFFGPGTRLTVL.